A selection of T cell receptor beta chains follows, all from one sample in a study of control samples from healthy donors and cancer patients. Measured with immunoSEQ multiplex PCR; TCRdb has only the in-frame clones, and not every one. Of some 120,000 clones in the sample, approximately 89% were seen once. The sequenced sample was blood. Receptors originate from a woman aged 18-29 years in good health. Each CDR3 is given with its conserved first and last residue. The D gene is left open where the match is weak. Some rows mark clone size as missing; the rest say once, few, many or name a class of expanded clone.

>few|TRBV5-4|TRBJ1-1|TRBD1
CASSFPTGKTEAFF
TGTGCCAGCAGCTTCCCGACAGGGAAAACTGAAGCTTTCTTT
>-|TRBV6-2/TRBV6-3|TRBJ1-2|TRBD1
CASSRRTGGAYGYTF
TGTGCCAGCAGTCGACGGACAGGGGGAGCTTATGGCTACACCTTC
>-|TRBV19|TRBJ1-6|-
CASSRGSSYNSPLHF
TGTGCCAGTAGTAGAGGAAGCTCCTATAATTCACCCCTCCACTTT
>-|TRBV9|TRBJ2-3|TRBD1
CASSGTGGADTQYF
TGTGCCAGCAGCGGGACAGGGGGCGCAGATACGCAGTATTTT
>-|TRBV7-3|TRBJ1-6|-
CASSLSGAINSPLHF
TGTGCCAGCAGCTTGTCCGGGGCGATCAATTCACCCCTCCACTTT
>once|TRBV6-5|TRBJ1-1|-
CASSYDFPTENTEAFF
TGTGCCAGCAGTTACGACTTCCCGACGGAGAACACTGAAGCTTTCTTT
>-|TRBV4-1|TRBJ2-1|TRBD1
CASSHGTVYNEQFF
TGCGCCAGCAGCCACGGGACAGTTTACAATGAGCAGTTCTTC
>-|TRBV3-1/TRBV3-2|TRBJ1-2|-
CASSQSRGPDRANYGYTF
TGTGCCAGCAGCCAATCTCGGGGGCCCGACCGGGCTAACTATGGCTACACCTTC
>-|TRBV4-1|TRBJ2-3|TRBD2
CASSQVRLRASGSTDTQYF
TGCGCCAGCAGCCAAGTAAGATTAAGGGCTAGCGGGAGTACAGATACGCAGTATTTT
>-|TRBV29-1|TRBJ1-3|-
CSAHGDTGNTIYF
TGCAGCGCCCACGGGGACACTGGAAACACCATATATTTT
>-|TRBV15|TRBJ2-6|-
CATSREPGRRANVLTF
TGTGCCACCAGCAGGGAACCGGGACGCAGGGCCAACGTCCTGACTTTC
>-|TRBV7-2|TRBJ1-1|-
CASSLRPPEAFF
TGTGCCAGCAGCTTGCGACCCCCTGAAGCTTTCTTT
>-|TRBV4-3|TRBJ1-5|-
CASSQEAGQPQHF
TGCGCCAGCAGCCAAGAGGCGGGACAGCCCCAGCATTTT
>-|TRBV7-3|TRBJ1-2|TRBD1
CASSSTGGDGYTF
TGTGCCAGCAGCTCGACAGGGGGCGATGGCTACACCTTC
>-|TRBV29-1|TRBJ1-2|-
CSGNDLGGYTF
TGCAGCGGCAATGACCTGGGGGGCTACACCTTC
>-|TRBV5-8|TRBJ1-5|-
CASTLGVGSNQPQHF
TGTGCCAGCACTTTGGGGGTGGGAAGCAATCAGCCCCAGCATTTT
>-|TRBV6-2/TRBV6-3|TRBJ2-7|TRBD1
CASSPNPGGLLNLFGQYF
TGTGCCAGCAGCCCCAACCCAGGGGGCCTCCTCAACCTCTTTGGGCAGTACTTC